The rows below give T cell receptor beta chains drawn from one sample of a study of T-cell reconstitution after alpha-beta-depleted transplantation in children. A single record per CDR3 protein comes from TCRdb applying MiXCR to the PCR reads. This table has about 540,000 distinct CDR3 sequences, around 18% appearing once. The sequences come from PBMCs from the stem cell graft donor, collected from the stem cell graft. Receptors originate from a human donor who donated a stem cell graft to a child with acute lymphoblastic leukemia. CDR3s include the opening cysteine and the closing phenylalanine or tryptophan. The D gene is left open where the match is weak. A clone size is listed for some rows: how often the clone was seen (once, few, many), or a class if it is expanded.

d_call: -
j_call: TRBJ2-4
clone_size: few
v_call: TRBV20-1
cdr3_length: 15
cdr3_nt: TGCAGTGCCCCACAGGCCAATCTAGCCAAAAACATTCAGTACTTC
cdr3_aa: CSAPQANLAKNIQYF

d_call: -
j_call: TRBJ2-3
clone_size: few
v_call: TRBV6-1
cdr3_length: 15
cdr3_nt: TGTGCCAGCAGTCCCTTGGCGGCGAGCACAGATACGCAGTATTTT
cdr3_aa: CASSPLAASTDTQYF

d_call: TRBD1
j_call: TRBJ2-1
clone_size: few
v_call: TRBV7-9
cdr3_length: 16
cdr3_nt: TGTGCCAGCAGCCTACCGGGACAGGGGACCTACAATGAGCAGTTCTTC
cdr3_aa: CASSLPGQGTYNEQFF

d_call: -
j_call: TRBJ2-3
clone_size: -
v_call: TRBV10-3
cdr3_length: 12
cdr3_nt: TGTGCCATCAGTGACTACTTAGCTACGCAGTATTTT
cdr3_aa: CAISDYLATQYF

d_call: TRBD2
j_call: TRBJ2-7
clone_size: -
v_call: TRBV5-1
cdr3_length: 16
cdr3_nt: TGCGCCAGCAGCTTCCATCGGACTAGCCCCACCTACGAGCAGTACTTC
cdr3_aa: CASSFHRTSPTYEQYF

d_call: -
j_call: TRBJ2-1
clone_size: few
v_call: TRBV24-1
cdr3_length: 15
cdr3_nt: TGTGCCACCAGTCAATGGGGGCAGGGGTCCAATGAGCAGTTCTTC
cdr3_aa: CATSQWGQGSNEQFF

d_call: -
j_call: TRBJ2-1
clone_size: few
v_call: TRBV7-9
cdr3_length: 10
cdr3_nt: TGTGCCAGCAGCTTATATGAGGGGTTCTTC
cdr3_aa: CASSLYEGFF

d_call: -
j_call: TRBJ2-7
clone_size: few
v_call: TRBV18
cdr3_length: 14
cdr3_nt: TGTGCCAGCTCACCCTCGAACCCCTCCTACGAGCAGTACTTC
cdr3_aa: CASSPSNPSYEQYF

d_call: -
j_call: TRBJ2-3
clone_size: few
v_call: TRBV4-1
cdr3_length: 11
cdr3_nt: TGCGCCAGCAGCCCGGGTGACGCGCAGTATTTT
cdr3_aa: CASSPGDAQYF

d_call: -
j_call: TRBJ1-5
clone_size: -
v_call: TRBV12-3/TRBV12-4
cdr3_length: 14
cdr3_nt: TGTGCCAGCAGTTTCGACGGACACAATCAGCCCCAGCATTTT
cdr3_aa: CASSFDGHNQPQHF

d_call: -
j_call: TRBJ2-7
clone_size: -
v_call: TRBV5-1
cdr3_length: 14
cdr3_nt: TGCGCCAGCAGCGAGGAGACAGCCCTCGACGAGCAGTACTTC
cdr3_aa: CASSEETALDEQYF

d_call: TRBD1
j_call: TRBJ1-4
clone_size: -
v_call: TRBV15
cdr3_length: 15
cdr3_nt: TGTGCCACCAGCAGACCGGGACAGGGGGTTGAAAAACTGTTTTTT
cdr3_aa: CATSRPGQGVEKLFF